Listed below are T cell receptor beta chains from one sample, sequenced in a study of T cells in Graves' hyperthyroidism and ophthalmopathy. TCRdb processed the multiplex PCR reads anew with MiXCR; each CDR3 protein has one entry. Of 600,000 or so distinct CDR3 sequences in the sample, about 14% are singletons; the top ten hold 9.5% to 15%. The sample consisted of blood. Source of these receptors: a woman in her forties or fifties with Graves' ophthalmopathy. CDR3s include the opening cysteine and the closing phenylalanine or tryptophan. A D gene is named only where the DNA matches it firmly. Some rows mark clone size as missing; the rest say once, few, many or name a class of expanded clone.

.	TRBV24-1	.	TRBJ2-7	TGTGCCACCAGTGCGGGCGACCCCTACGAGCAGTACTTC	CATSAGDPYEQYF
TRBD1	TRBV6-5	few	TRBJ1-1	TGTGCCAGCAGTTACTCATGGCAGGGGGGGGAAGCTTTCTTT	CASSYSWQGGEAFF
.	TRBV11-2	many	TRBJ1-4	TGTGCCAGCAGCTTAGACACTTACGGTCGAACTAATGAAAAACTGTTTTTT	CASSLDTYGRTNEKLFF
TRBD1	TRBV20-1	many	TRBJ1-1	TGCAGTGCTAGAGATAGGGACAGGGGGTGGACTGAAGCTTTCTTT	CSARDRDRGWTEAFF
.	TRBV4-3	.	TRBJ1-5	TGCGCCAGCAGCCAAGAAGTCTATCAGCCCCAGCATTTT	CASSQEVYQPQHF
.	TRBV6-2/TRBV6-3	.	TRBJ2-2	TGTGCCAGCAGTTACTTATCCACGGCGGGGGAGCTGTTTTTT	CASSYLSTAGELFF
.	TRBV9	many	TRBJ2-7	TGTGCCAGCAGCGTAGATATCGGGGGACAGCGCGAGCAGTACTTC	CASSVDIGGQREQYF
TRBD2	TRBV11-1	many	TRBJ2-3	TGTGCCAGCAGCCACACTAGCGGGAGCGGAGATACGCAGTATTTT	CASSHTSGSGDTQYF
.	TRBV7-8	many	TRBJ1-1	TGTGCCAGCAGCTTATATTTAGAAAACACTGAAGCTTTCTTT	CASSLYLENTEAFF
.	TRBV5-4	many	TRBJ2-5	TGTGCCAGCAGCCCGGACCGGGTGGCAGGCGGGACCCAGTACTTC	CASSPDRVAGGTQYF
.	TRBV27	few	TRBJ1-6	TGTGCCAGCAGTTTATGGACTGCCCGGGGACCCCTCCACTTT	CASSLWTARGPLHF
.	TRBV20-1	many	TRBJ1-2	TGCAGTGCTCCAAGAATAACAGGCTATGATGGCTATGGCTACACCTTC	CSAPRITGYDGYGYTF
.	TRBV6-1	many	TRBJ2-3	TGTGCCAGCAGTGGAGTTAAGGGCGCCCTAACAGATACGCAGTATTTT	CASSGVKGALTDTQYF
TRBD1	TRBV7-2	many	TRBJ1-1	TGTGCCAGCAGCTCCCCGACAGGGAGGGGTGAAGCTTTCTTT	CASSSPTGRGEAFF
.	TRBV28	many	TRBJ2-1	TGTGCCAGCAGTCAAACACTAGAGGCGGCGGATGAGCAGTTCTTC	CASSQTLEAADEQFF
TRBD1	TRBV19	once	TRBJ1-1	TGTGCCAGTAGTACAAACAGGGGGCTGAACACTGAAGCTTTCTTT	CASSTNRGLNTEAFF
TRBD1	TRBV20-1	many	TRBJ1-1	TGCAGCACCGACGCCTGGACAGGGCCTAACCCTGAAGCTTTCTTT	CSTDAWTGPNPEAFF
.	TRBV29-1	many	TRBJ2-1	TGCAGCGTTGAAGAGGACCGAACCTCGTACAATGAGCAGTTCTTC	CSVEEDRTSYNEQFF
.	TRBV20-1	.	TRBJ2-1	TGCAGTGCTAGTTCAGCGTACAATGAGCAGTTCTTC	CSASSAYNEQFF
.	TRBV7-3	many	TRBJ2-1	TGTGCCAGCAGCTTAATTGGCAGCCTGTACTCCTACAATGAGCAGTTCTTC	CASSLIGSLYSYNEQFF
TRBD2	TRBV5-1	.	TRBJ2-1	TGCGCCAGCAGCTTGGGGGTAGCGGGAGGGCGAGAATACAATGAGCAGTTCTTC	CASSLGVAGGREYNEQFF
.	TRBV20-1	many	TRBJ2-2	TGCAGTTCCCGACCCGGGACTCCCAGCACCGGGGAGCTGTTTTTT	CSSRPGTPSTGELFF
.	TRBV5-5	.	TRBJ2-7	TGCGCCAGCAGCCAAGAAAAAGAGCAGTACTTC	CASSQEKEQYF